These 13 T cell receptor beta chains share one sample of origin, sequenced in a study of blood T cell repertoires in COVID-19. Profiling relied on immunoSEQ multiplex PCR, and the TCRdb table lists in-frame clones only, not all of them. Of roughly 220,000 clones detected, 70% to 90% appear once; the ten largest clones hold 2% to 2.5%. Sequences were obtained from peripheral blood. These receptors were collected from a man aged 30-40 years who had recovered from COVID-19.

The chain is built from TRBV6-5 and TRBJ2-3, with a possible D match to TRBD1 (5 bases). The germline CDR1 and CDR2 sequences are MNHEY and SVGAGI. V was clipped by 6 bases and J by 1 base, with 8 bases between them. The CDR3 is made up of 13 amino acids. In nucleotides, the CDR3 is TGTGCCAGCAGACCACAGGGCACAGATACGCAGTATTTT. It translates to CASRPQGTDTQYF.

The rearrangement joins TRBV7-2 to TRBJ2-7; 7 bases align to TRBD1. CDR3 length: 14 residues. From germline, CDR1 is SGHTA and CDR2 FQGNSA. The ends lost 6 bases at V and 6 bases at J; junction bases unmatched: 11. The CDR3 DNA is TGTGCCAGCAGAGGGGGCGGCTCCTGGGCCGAGCAGTACTTC. Protein sequence: CASRGGGSWAEQYF.

This clone has a handful of counts. The CDR3 is CASSYLAGSPLHF. In nucleotides, the CDR3 is TGTGCCAGCAGTTACTTGGCTGGTTCACCCCTCCACTTT. This chain links TRBV6-6 with TRBJ1-6; D uncertain. This CDR3 has 13 amino acids. Germline assignment: CDR1 MNHNY and CDR2 SVGAGI (reference sequence). The ends were cut back, 1 base at V and 9 bases at J, with 7 bases in the middle.

The J gene is TRBJ2-6, the V gene TRBV6-5; D is unclear. CDR1 and CDR2 from the germline V gene are MNHEY and SVGAGI. This CDR3 has 14 amino acids. V lost 6 bases, J lost 0 bases, and 6 bases lay in between. CDR3 protein: CASRQLSGANVLTF. In DNA, the CDR3 is TGTGCCAGCAGACAGCTCTCTGGGGCCAACGTCCTGACTTTC.

The V call is TRBV27, the J call TRBJ2-3; 12 nucleotides match TRBD1. This CDR3 spans 16 amino acids. Unmatched junction bases numbered 9, after V lost 5 bases and J lost 6 bases. Germline V gene lookup returns CDR1 MNHEY and CDR2 SMNVEV (reference sequence). DNA for the CDR3: TGTGCCAGCAGTACGGACCGGGACAGGGGGCGGGATACGCAGTATTTT. Translated: CASSTDRDRGRDTQYF.

The V gene is TRBV10-3, the J gene TRBJ1-1; TRBD1 aligns across 7 bases. Germline CDR1 and CDR2: ENHRY and SYGVKD. V was pared by 10 bases and J by 1 base, with 6 bases of the junction left unmatched. The CDR3 is 13 residues long. The CDR3 region has the DNA TGTGCCACCTACAGGGGCCCGAACACTGAAGCTTTCTTT. Translated, it gives CATYRGPNTEAFF.

V usage is TRBV2 and J usage is TRBJ1-1; the D is unclear. Per germline, CDR1 SNHLY and CDR2 FYNNEI. V was clipped by 3 bases and J by 0 bases, with 14 bases between them. The CDR3 is made up of 16 amino acids. In nucleotides, the CDR3 is TGTGCCAGCAGTGAGAGGTTCAGTCGGATGAACACTGAAGCTTTCTTT. It encodes CASSERFSRMNTEAFF. The whole variable domain, filled in from reference TRBV2 and TRBJ1-1, reads EPEVTQTPSHQVTQMGQEVILRCVPISNHLYFYWYRQILGQKVEFLVSFYNNEISEKSEIFDDQFSVERPDGSNFTLKIRSTKLEDSAMYFCASSERFSRMNTEAFFGQGTRLTVV.

The chain uses TRBV2 and TRBJ1-1; D is unresolved. With 5 bases removed from V and 5 bases from J, the gap between germline ends came to 12 bases. This CDR3 is built from 13 residues. Germline-derived CDR1 and CDR2 are SNHLY and FYNNEI. CDR3 in DNA: TGTGCCAGCAGTCCTTGGGAGAATACTGAAGCTTTCTTT. Translation gives CASSPWENTEAFF. Full variable domain (missing parts from reference TRBV2 and TRBJ1-1): EPEVTQTPSHQVTQMGQEVILRCVPISNHLYFYWYRQILGQKVEFLVSFYNNEISEKSEIFDDQFSVERPDGSNFTLKIRSTKLEDSAMYFCASSPWENTEAFFGQGTRLTVV.

The chain links TRBV10-2 to TRBJ1-1; TRBD1 is a possible D gene (5 bases). In germline, CDR1 is WSHSY, CDR2 SAAADI. The germline V and J ends were trimmed by 9 bases and 1 base, with 12 bases remaining between them. The CDR3 has 13 residues. CDR3 amino acids: CASKDTKNTEAFF. The CDR3 nucleotides read TGCGCCAGTAAGGACACCAAGAACACTGAAGCTTTCTTT.

The chain employs TRBV6-6 and TRBJ2-7, with 12 bases matching TRBD2. This CDR3 has 15 residues. Germline CDR1 MNHNY, CDR2 SVGAGI (reference sequence). Unmatched junction bases numbered 7, after V lost 6 bases and J lost 4 bases. CDR3 sequence: CASSTTSGGLYEQYF. In nucleotides, the CDR3 is TGTGCCAGCAGCACGACTAGCGGGGGTTTGTACGAGCAGTACTTC.

The chain recombines TRBV18 with TRBJ2-5; TRBD1 aligns across 7 bases. The CDR3 spans 15 residues. The V gene end was trimmed by 6 bases and the J gene end by 4 bases; junction bases not matched to a gene: 11. CDR1 and CDR2 (germline): KGHSH, LQKENI. The CDR3 here is CASSQTIRGRETQYF. CDR3 DNA: TGTGCCAGCTCGCAGACCATCAGGGGGAGAGAGACCCAGTACTTC.

The V gene is TRBV3-1 (or the pseudogene TRBV3-2), the J gene TRBJ2-5, with D possibly TRBD1 on 6 matching bases. The CDR3 is 16 residues long. Germline V gene sequence: CDR1 LGHDT, CDR2 YNNKEL (reference sequence). The V gene lost 2 bases and the J gene lost 1 base, with 14 bases spanning the gap. The CDR3 DNA is TGTGCCAGCAGCCAATTCGGACAGACCCCCCAAGAGACCCAGTACTTC. Encoded protein: CASSQFGQTPQETQYF.

The V and J genes are TRBV2 and TRBJ2-2; 13 nucleotides match TRBD2. The ends lost 6 bases at V and 6 bases at J; junction bases unmatched: 7. The CDR3 has 16 amino acids. CDR1 and CDR2 (germline): SNHLY, FYNNEI. The CDR3 protein is CASSPRLAGGAGELFF. In DNA, the CDR3 is TGTGCCAGCAGCCCCCGACTAGCGGGGGGTGCCGGGGAGCTGTTTTTT. The variable domain in full, with the rest retrieved from reference TRBV2 and TRBJ2-2, is EPEVTQTPSHQVTQMGQEVILRCVPISNHLYFYWYRQILGQKVEFLVSFYNNEISEKSEIFDDQFSVERPDGSNFTLKIRSTKLEDSAMYFCASSPRLAGGAGELFFGEGSRLTVL.